A selection of T cell receptor beta chains follows, all from one sample in a study of OX40 agonist ivuxolimab in advanced cancers. Profiled with immunoSEQ multiplex PCR; TCRdb holds only in-frame clones, not every one. There are tens of thousands of clones in the sample; about four fifths occur only once, and around 5% lies in the top ten. Source: CD4+ or CD8+ T cells sorted from blood, taken in a trial of the OX40 agonist ivuxolimab. The receptors were sampled from an adult with an advanced solid tumor such as melanoma, head and neck, liver or kidney cancer. Each CDR3 is given with its conserved first and last residue. A D gene is named only where the DNA matches it firmly. Expanded clones are given a class, and other clones once, few, many or no size at all.

d_call j_call clone_size v_call cdr3_aa cdr3_nt
TRBD1 TRBJ2-7 NA TRBV30 CAWGARTGSSYEQYF TGTGCCTGGGGGGCGAGGACAGGGAGCTCCTACGAGCAGTACTTC
NA TRBJ1-1 NA TRBV29-1 CSVESVNTEAFF TGCAGCGTTGAATCAGTGAACACTGAAGCTTTCTTT
NA TRBJ2-7 NA TRBV5-1 CASSLGSSRKVAEQYF TGCGCCAGCAGCTTGGGGTCTAGTCGGAAAGTCGCCGAGCAGTACTTC
NA TRBJ1-1 NA TRBV28 CASSPGTANTEAFF TGTGCCAGCAGTCCGGGGACGGCGAACACTGAAGCTTTCTTT
NA TRBJ1-5 NA TRBV5-1 CASSPYPGDYQPQHF TGCGCCAGCAGCCCATACCCAGGGGACTATCAGCCCCAGCATTTT
NA TRBJ1-6 NA TRBV2 CASSEDLGGGSPLHF TGTGCCAGCAGTGAAGACCTGGGAGGGGGATCACCCCTCCACTTT
NA TRBJ2-1 NA TRBV7-2 CASSLGSSSYNEQFF TGTGCCAGCAGCTTAGGTAGCAGCTCCTACAATGAGCAGTTCTTC
TRBD2 TRBJ2-4 NA TRBV13 CASSFRTSGGATAKNIQYF TGTGCCAGCAGCTTTCGGACTAGCGGGGGGGCTACGGCCAAAAACATTCAGTACTTC
TRBD1 TRBJ1-5 once TRBV2 CATSGRDSKIQPQHF TGTGCCACCTCGGGCCGGGACAGTAAAATCCAGCCCCAGCATTTT
TRBD2 TRBJ2-1 NA TRBV10-1 CASSRGADYNEQFF TGCGCCAGCTCGCGGGGGGCCGACTACAATGAGCAGTTCTTC
TRBD2 TRBJ2-1 large TRBV10-3 CAISVGLAGAYNEQFF TGTGCCATCAGTGTCGGTCTAGCGGGCGCCTACAATGAGCAGTTCTTC
NA TRBJ1-1 NA TRBV6-6 CASSFLGLQTNTEAFF TGTGCCAGCAGTTTCCTGGGCTTACAGACGAACACTGAAGCTTTCTTT
TRBD2 TRBJ2-3 NA TRBV29-1 CSLSSGTSDDTQYF TGCAGCCTTTCATCCGGGACTAGCGATGATACGCAGTATTTT
NA TRBJ2-3 NA TRBV2 CASSREADTQYF TGTGCCAGCAGTAGGGAAGCAGATACGCAGTATTTT
NA TRBJ2-7 NA TRBV5-1 CASSIQNGQSEQYF TGCGCCAGCAGCATCCAGAACGGACAGAGCGAGCAGTACTTC
TRBD1 TRBJ1-3 NA TRBV19 CATWDRENTIYF TGTGCCACTTGGGACAGAGAAAACACCATATATTTT
TRBD1 TRBJ1-1 few TRBV9 CASSGGQGMNTEAFF TGTGCCAGCAGCGGAGGACAGGGAATGAACACTGAAGCTTTCTTT
NA TRBJ1-3 once TRBV13 CASSLAGGEAGNTIYF TGTGCCAGCAGCTTAGCCGGGGGTGAGGCAGGAAACACCATATATTTT
NA TRBJ2-7 NA TRBV9 CASSGGDYEQYF TGTGCCAGCAGCGGCGGGGACTACGAGCAGTACTTC
TRBD2 TRBJ2-2 NA TRBV4-3 CASSLSGRKNTGELFF TGCGCCAGCAGCCTTAGCGGGAGGAAGAACACCGGGGAGCTGTTTTTT
TRBD2 TRBJ2-7 NA TRBV9 CASSVEGLAGGAEQYF TGTGCCAGCAGCGTAGAGGGGCTAGCGGGGGGTGCCGAGCAGTACTTC
TRBD1 TRBJ1-5 once TRBV12-5 CAYRGRDNNQPQHF TGTGCTTACAGGGGCAGGGACAACAATCAGCCCCAGCATTTT
NA TRBJ2-7 NA TRBV27 CASSLTGAHEQYF TGTGCCAGCAGTTTAACAGGAGCCCACGAGCAGTACTTC
TRBD2 TRBJ2-3 NA TRBV4-1 CASSQTRTSGGTDTQYF TGCGCCAGCAGCCAAACCAGGACTAGCGGGGGCACAGATACGCAGTATTTT
NA TRBJ2-7 NA TRBV6-5 CARRPKTYEQYF TGTGCCAGACGACCGAAAACCTACGAGCAGTACTTC
NA TRBJ1-2 NA TRBV2 CASRQDLTTGGYTF TGTGCCAGCAGACAGGATCTAACCACTGGGGGCTACACCTTC
TRBD2 TRBJ2-1 NA TRBV7-8 CASSLPGAGGPVDEQFF TGTGCCAGCAGCTTACCGGGTGCGGGAGGGCCGGTCGATGAGCAGTTCTTC
NA TRBJ1-1 NA TRBV5-4 CASSLASEGNTEAFF TGTGCCAGCAGCTTGGCCTCTGAAGGGAACACTGAAGCTTTCTTT
NA TRBJ2-3 NA TRBV7-3 CASSLGGVLGTDTQYF TGTGCCAGCAGCTTAGGTGGGGTACTGGGCACAGATACGCAGTATTTT
NA TRBJ1-3 NA TRBV4-1 CASSQGGTSGNTIYF TGCGCCAGCAGCCAAGGGGGAACCTCTGGAAACACCATATATTTT
TRBD2 TRBJ2-2 NA TRBV7-9 CASSLSAGTTNTGELFF TGTGCCAGCAGCTTATCCGCCGGGACTACCAACACCGGGGAGCTGTTTTTT
TRBD2 TRBJ2-7 NA TRBV27 CASSLAAYYEQYF TGTGCCAGCTCCCTAGCGGCTTACTACGAGCAGTACTTC
NA TRBJ1-4 medium-sized TRBV11-1 CASGLNEKLFF TGTGCCAGCGGCCTTAATGAAAAACTGTTTTTT
TRBD1 TRBJ2-3 NA TRBV9 CASSVGGQGAVTDTQYF TGTGCCAGCAGCGTAGGGGGACAGGGGGCAGTCACAGATACGCAGTATTTT
NA TRBJ2-3 once TRBV27 CASSSKPRTDTQYF TGTGCCAGCAGTTCCAAACCCCGCACAGATACGCAGTATTTT
NA TRBJ1-3 NA TRBV4-1 CASSARTSTGTPGNTIYF TGCGCCAGCAGCGCACGTACAAGTACAGGAACCCCTGGAAACACCATATATTTT
NA TRBJ1-3 NA TRBV5-1 CASSLGSPAQGNTIYF TGCGCCAGCAGCCTCGGGTCCCCCGCACAGGGAAACACCATATATTTT
TRBD2 TRBJ2-5 NA TRBV19 CASSFDGGRETQYF TGTGCCAGTAGTTTCGACGGGGGGAGGGAGACCCAGTACTTC
TRBD1 TRBJ1-1 NA TRBV7-9 CASSEEQGDVYTEAFF TGTGCCAGCAGCGAGGAACAGGGGGACGTTTACACTGAAGCTTTCTTT
TRBD1 TRBJ2-7 NA TRBV5-1 CASSSARTGSYEQYF TGCGCCAGCAGCTCCGCTCGGACAGGGTCCTACGAGCAGTACTTC
NA TRBJ2-3 NA TRBV29-1 CSVEGSTDTQYF TGCAGCGTTGAGGGCAGCACAGATACGCAGTATTTT
NA TRBJ1-1 few TRBV6-6 CASSYQTANTEAFF TGTGCCAGCAGTTACCAGACAGCGAACACTGAAGCTTTCTTT
NA TRBJ2-1 NA TRBV5-4 CASSLIQVNEQFF TGTGCCAGCAGCTTGATACAGGTCAATGAGCAGTTCTTC
TRBD2 TRBJ2-7 NA TRBV7-2 CASSLGLAGGEQYF TGTGCCAGCAGCTTAGGACTAGCGGGAGGCGAGCAGTACTTC
TRBD1 TRBJ1-4 NA TRBV5-4 CASSHSDREGEKLFF TGTGCCAGCAGCCACTCAGACAGGGAGGGCGAAAAACTGTTTTTT
NA TRBJ1-2 NA TRBV7-8 CASSLAGEGPAGYTF TGTGCCAGCAGCTTAGCAGGTGAGGGACCGGCTGGCTACACCTTC
NA TRBJ2-7 NA TRBV10-1 CASRQNEQYF TGCGCCAGCAGACAAAACGAGCAGTACTTC
TRBD1 TRBJ1-1 NA TRBV27 CASSSHTGGGTEAFF TGTGCCAGCAGTTCCCATACAGGGGGGGGCACTGAAGCTTTCTTT
NA TRBJ1-1 once TRBV19 CASNVVEGTEAFF TGTGCCAGTAACGTTGTGGAGGGCACTGAAGCTTTCTTT
NA TRBJ2-7 NA TRBV27 CASSLVVGYEQYF TGTGCCAGCAGTTTAGTTGTGGGATACGAGCAGTACTTC
NA TRBJ2-7 NA TRBV15 CATSGPLGQYF TGTGCCACCAGCGGTCCTTTGGGGCAGTACTTC
NA TRBJ2-2 NA TRBV5-1 CASNVMTGNTGELFF TGCGCCAGCAACGTAATGACAGGGAACACCGGGGAGCTGTTTTTT